The 14 T cell receptor beta chains given below trace back to one sample, sequenced in a study of cytomegalovirus exposure and HLA in healthy donors. PCR employed 60 Vbeta and 13 Jbeta primers. Sequencing was performed with immunoSEQ multiplex PCR; in TCRdb, only in-frame clones are kept and a portion is missing. The table records about 100,000 clones, under 85% of them present only once. Sequenced sample: PBMCs. The receptors stem from a woman aged 70-85 years in good health and CMV-seropositive.

The chain's CDR3 is CASSPSGFGKAFF. The CDR3 DNA is TGTGCCAGCAGCCCGTCCGGTTTCGGGAAAGCTTTCTTT. This rearrangement joins TRBV7-2 to TRBJ1-1; D gene unclear. Between the trimmed V and J ends, which lost 5 bases and 9 bases, there was a span of 16 bases. This CDR3 is built from 13 residues. In germline, CDR1 is SGHTA, CDR2 FQGNSA.

The chain is built from TRBV19 and TRBJ2-6; 7 bases fit TRBD1. The CDR3 sequence is 18 residues long. Germline V CDR1 and CDR2: LNHDA, SQIVND (reference sequence). V shed 6 bases and J 2 bases; nucleotides not matched to a gene: 13. DNA for the CDR3: TGTGCCAGTAGCAAATTTGGGACAGATCCTACTGGGGCCAACGTCCTGACTTTC. It specifies CASSKFGTDPTGANVLTF.

This rearrangement joins TRBV15 to TRBJ2-1; D perhaps matches TRBD2 (6 bases). Germline lookup yields CDR1 LNHNV and CDR2 YYDKDF (reference sequence). The CDR3 has 16 amino acids. Trimming took off 0 bases at V and 6 bases at J, with 15 bases between the two ends. The CDR3 loop reads CATSRDLAGTGNEQFF. CDR3 nucleotide sequence: TGTGCCACCAGCAGAGATCTCGCGGGGACGGGCAATGAGCAGTTCTTC. Looking up the rest from reference TRBV15 and TRBJ2-1 gives the full variable domain: DAMVIQNPRYQVTQFGKPVTLSCSQTLNHNVMYWYQQKSSQAPKLLFHYYDKDFNNEADTPDNFQSRRPNTSFCFLDIRSPGLGDTAMYLCATSRDLAGTGNEQFFGPGTRLTVL.

The chain links TRBV10-3 to TRBJ2-1, with D possibly being TRBD2 (5 bases). Germline assignment: CDR1 ENHRY and CDR2 SYGVKD. This CDR3 has 12 residues. The V end was cut by 4 bases, the J end by 8 bases, with 9 bases between. CDR3 residues: CAISGRGYEQFF. CDR3 bases: TGTGCCATCAGTGGCCGGGGATATGAGCAGTTCTTC.

This chain joins TRBV27 and TRBJ2-5, with 12 bases matching TRBD1. The CDR3 consists of 18 residues. The trim removed 6 bases at V and 6 bases at J, leaving 17 bases unmatched. CDR1 is MNHEY and CDR2 is SMNVEV in the germline V gene (reference sequence). This CDR3 is CASSRTGTGGASIKTQYF. The CDR3 nucleotides read TGTGCCAGCAGCCGAACCGGGACAGGGGGCGCGAGTATAAAGACCCAGTACTTC.

The chain combines TRBV7-9 with TRBJ1-4, with D unresolved. Trimming removed 2 bases at V and 8 bases at J, with 18 bases between. CDR1 SEHNR and CDR2 FQNEAQ come from the germline V gene (reference sequence). The CDR3 spans 16 residues. The CDR3 nucleotides are TGTGCCAGCAGCTTAATCAGAGAGAAGGGAGGGGAAAAACTGTTTTTT. This sequence encodes CASSLIREKGGEKLFF.

In this sample, this clone turned up once. This chain's CDR3 is CASSWGGTDTQYF. The CDR3 DNA follows: TGTGCCAGTAGTTGGGGGGGAACAGATACGCAGTATTTT. The chain couples TRBV19 to TRBJ2-3; the match to TRBD2 covers 7 bases. With V trimmed by 5 bases and J by 3 bases, 2 bases remained unmatched. CDR3 length equals 13 residues. Germline-derived CDR1 and CDR2 are LNHDA and SQIVND (reference sequence).

The J gene is TRBJ2-6, the V gene TRBV5-4; 7 positions agree with TRBD2. The CDR3 contains 15 residues. V lost 3 bases and J lost 2; bases outside the gene matches: 2. CDR1 and CDR2 from the germline V gene are SGHNT and YYREEE (reference sequence). The CDR3 loop is CASSWGGAGANVLTF. The CDR3 DNA follows: TGTGCCAGCAGCTGGGGGGGTGCTGGGGCCAACGTCCTGACTTTC.

CDR3 residues: CASSRDSSSYNEQFF. CDR3 coding DNA: TGTGCCAGCAGTCGCGACTCGAGCTCCTACAATGAGCAGTTCTTC. The V gene is TRBV7-2, the J gene TRBJ2-1; D gene uncertain. Germline lookup yields CDR1 SGHTA and CDR2 FQGNSA. V was shortened by 6 bases and J by 0 bases, with 12 bases between the two germline ends. There are 15 residues in the CDR3.

V usage is TRBV18 and J usage is TRBJ2-5; 7 positions agree with TRBD1. The V gene's germline CDR1 is KGHSH and CDR2 LQKENI. The CDR3 has 14 amino acids. With 3 bases clipped from V and 2 bases from J, the junction kept 3 bases outside the gene matches. The CDR3 region is CASSPNRGQETQYF. CDR3 in DNA: TGTGCCAGCTCACCGAACAGGGGACAAGAGACCCAGTACTTC.

The table lists this clone with a few counts. This chain joins TRBV19 and TRBJ2-5; 8 positions match TRBD1. Germline loops: CDR1 LNHDA, CDR2 SQIVND (reference sequence). The V and J ends lost 6 bases and 4 bases, in that order; junction bases with no gene match: 4. The CDR3 has 13 amino acids. The CDR3 loop reads CASRLTGVETQYF. The CDR3 DNA reads TGTGCCAGTAGGCTGACAGGGGTAGAGACCCAGTACTTC. Based on the CDR3 plus reference TRBV19 and TRBJ2-5, the full variable domain is DGGITQSPKYLFRKEGQNVTLSCEQNLNHDAMYWYRQDPGQGLRLIYYSQIVNDFQKGDIAEGYSVSREKKESFPLTVTSAQKNPTAFYLCASRLTGVETQYFGPGTRLLVL.

A remark on this clone: At one boundary the junction diverges from the germline segment, which might be a read error. V gene TRBV7-9 combines with J gene TRBJ1-3; unclear D gene. The CDR3 has 12 amino acids. The germline V gene encodes CDR1 SEHNR and CDR2 FQNEAQ (reference sequence). In DNA, the CDR3 is TGTGCCAGCACAGGCTCTCGAAACACCATATATTTT. Protein sequence: CASTGSRNTIYF.

This chain links TRBV15 with TRBJ2-2; TRBD1 matches 8 bases. With 0 bases clipped from V and 6 bases from J, the junction kept 6 bases outside the gene matches. This CDR3 contains 16 residues. Germline CDR1 and CDR2: LNHNV and YYDKDF (reference sequence). CDR3 DNA: TGTGCCACCAGCAGAGATGTCACAGGGGGTCCCGGGGAGCTGTTTTTT. This translates into CATSRDVTGGPGELFF.

This sequence joins TRBV27 and TRBJ1-5; D is perhaps TRBD1 (5 bases). With 0 bases removed from V and 6 bases from J, the gap between germline ends came to 12 bases. CDR1 and CDR2 (germline): MNHEY, SMNVEV (reference sequence). This CDR3 is 15 amino acids long. CDR3 coding DNA: TGTGCCAGCAGTTTATCGGCAGGGTCGGCTCAGCCCCAGCATTTT. Translated, it gives CASSLSAGSAQPQHF.